This T cell receptor (beta chain) was documented in a study of blood T cell repertoires in COVID-19. Study in general: Samples of COVID-19 (acute and convalescent) were obtained from the United States, Italy and Spain.

Participants had their cohort set by participant-reported clinical history. The study counted Cohort 3 donors as recovered given two negative PCRs, clearance, or symptom resolution. This CDR3 contains 14 residues. Germline V CDR1 and CDR2: MNHEY, SVGAGI. V gave up 6 bases and J gave up 3 bases, with 14 bases separating them. Authors' analysis steps: The authors estimated nucleated cell counts from reference gene primer amplification. Sequencing was performed with immunoSEQ multiplex PCR; in TCRdb, only in-frame clones are kept and a portion is missing. Clone size and V and J calls were adopted from that table, with D and trimming inferred from the DNA. Of fewer than 500,000 clones in the sample, 75% to 90% were seen once.

V usage is TRBV6-5 and J usage is TRBJ1-2; D uncertain. The source is a woman between 18 and 30 years old who had recovered from COVID-19. Specimen: PBMCs or T cells enriched from blood (not recorded which). CDR3 nucleotide sequence: TGTGCCAGCAGGTGGGCCACCAATGACTATGGCTACACCTTC. Translation gives CASRWATNDYGYTF.